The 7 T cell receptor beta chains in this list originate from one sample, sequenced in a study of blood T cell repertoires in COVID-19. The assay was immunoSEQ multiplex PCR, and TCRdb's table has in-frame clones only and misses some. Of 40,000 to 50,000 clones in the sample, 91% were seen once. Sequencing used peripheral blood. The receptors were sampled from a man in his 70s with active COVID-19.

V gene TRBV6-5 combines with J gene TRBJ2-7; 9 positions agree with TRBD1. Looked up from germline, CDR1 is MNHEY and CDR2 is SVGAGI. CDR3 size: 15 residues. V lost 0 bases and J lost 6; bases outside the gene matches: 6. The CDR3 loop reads CASSYSHDRGGEQYF. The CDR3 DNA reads TGTGCCAGCAGTTACTCCCACGACAGGGGGGGCGAGCAGTACTTC.

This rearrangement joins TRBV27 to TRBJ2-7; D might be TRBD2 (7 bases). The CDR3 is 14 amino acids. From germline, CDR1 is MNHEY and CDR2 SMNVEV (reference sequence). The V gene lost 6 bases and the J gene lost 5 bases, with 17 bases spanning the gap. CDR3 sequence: CASRGEGGWHEQYF. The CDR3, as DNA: TGTGCCAGCAGGGGGGAGGGGGGATGGCACGAGCAGTACTTC.

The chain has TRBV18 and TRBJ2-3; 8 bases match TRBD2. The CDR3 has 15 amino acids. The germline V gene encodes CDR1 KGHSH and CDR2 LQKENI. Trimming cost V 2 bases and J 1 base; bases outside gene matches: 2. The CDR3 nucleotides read TGTGCCAGCTCACCAGGACTAGCCGGCACAGATACGCAGTATTTT. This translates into CASSPGLAGTDTQYF.

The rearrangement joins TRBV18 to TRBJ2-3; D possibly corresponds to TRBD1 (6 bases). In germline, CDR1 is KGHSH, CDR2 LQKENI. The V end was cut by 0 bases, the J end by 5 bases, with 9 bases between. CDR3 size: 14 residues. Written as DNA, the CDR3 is TGTGCCAGCTCACCACCCTACAGGGAAGATACGCAGTATTTT. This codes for CASSPPYREDTQYF.

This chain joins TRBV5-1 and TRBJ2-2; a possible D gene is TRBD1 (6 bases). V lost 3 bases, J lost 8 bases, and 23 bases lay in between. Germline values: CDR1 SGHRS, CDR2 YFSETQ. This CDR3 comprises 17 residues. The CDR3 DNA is TGCGCCAGCAGCTCCCTACCCCTCATTCGACAGGAAGGGGAGCTGTTTTTT. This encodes CASSSLPLIRQEGELFF.

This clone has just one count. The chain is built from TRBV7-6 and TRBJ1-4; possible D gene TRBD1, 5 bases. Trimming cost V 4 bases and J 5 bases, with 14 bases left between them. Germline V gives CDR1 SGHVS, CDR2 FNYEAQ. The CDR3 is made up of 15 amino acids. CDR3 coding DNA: TGTGCCAGCAGCTCACCCGGGGGGATCAATGAAAAACTGTTTTTT. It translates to CASSSPGGINEKLFF.

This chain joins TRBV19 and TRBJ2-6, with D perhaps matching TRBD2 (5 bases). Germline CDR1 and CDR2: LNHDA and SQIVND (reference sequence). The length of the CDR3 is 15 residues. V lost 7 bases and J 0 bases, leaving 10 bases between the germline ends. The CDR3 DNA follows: TGTGCCAGTAAAGTTGGGAGCTCTGGGGCCAACGTCCTGACTTTC. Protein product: CASKVGSSGANVLTF.